These 5 T cell receptor beta chains share one sample of origin, sequenced in a study of shared clonotypes between healthy human individuals. Measured with immunoSEQ multiplex PCR; TCRdb has only the in-frame clones, and not every one. The table lists 2 million to 2.5 million clones, 90% to 96% of them singletons. Material: naive CD4+ T cells sorted from blood. Sample subset: CD45RA+ positively selected. These receptors all stem from a man aged 18 to 35 in good health.

The chain links TRBV6-1 to TRBJ2-7; no clear D gene. Germline V gives CDR1 MNHNS, CDR2 SASEGT. This CDR3 is built from 15 residues. Between the trimmed V and J ends, which lost 2 bases and 0 bases, there was a span of 11 bases. DNA of the CDR3: TGTGCCAGCAGTGAAATTCAGGTCAGCTCCTACGAGCAGTACTTC. Its protein is CASSEIQVSSYEQYF.

This chain joins TRBV10-3 and TRBJ2-1, with 10 bases aligning to TRBD2. V lost 0 bases to trimming and J lost 5 bases; unmatched junction nucleotides: 7. Germline V gene sequence: CDR1 ENHRY, CDR2 SYGVKD. CDR3 size: 17 residues. In nucleotides, the CDR3 is TGTGCCATCAGTGAGTCTCCTAGCGGGAGTTTTGACAATGAGCAGTTCTTC. Translation: CAISESPSGSFDNEQFF.

CDR3 region: CASSFSLGVEAFF. The CDR3 DNA is TGTGCCAGCAGCTTTTCACTTGGGGTTGAAGCTTTCTTT. This chain connects TRBV11-2 to TRBJ1-1; D not certain. CDR1 is SGHAT and CDR2 is FQNNGV in the germline V gene. This CDR3 contains 13 residues. The ends were cut back, 3 bases at V and 7 bases at J, with 12 bases in the middle.

Remarks on this clone: The sample carries other DNA sequences with the same CDR3. The chain has TRBV9 and TRBJ1-5, with 10 bases fitting TRBD1. The CDR3 covers 16 residues. V lost 0 bases, J lost 0 bases, and 0 bases stayed unmatched. Germline loops: CDR1 SGDLS, CDR2 YYNGEE. CDR3 bases: TGTGCCAGCAGCGTAGGGACAGGGGGTAGCAATCAGCCCCAGCATTTT. Translating gives CASSVGTGGSNQPQHF.

The chain is built from TRBV7-9 and TRBJ2-3; D may correspond to TRBD1 or TRBD2 (6 bases each). The germline CDR1 and CDR2 sequences are SEHNR and FQNEAQ (reference sequence). The CDR3 length is 16 residues. The V gene lost 1 base and the J gene lost 3 bases, with 14 bases spanning the gap. The CDR3: CASSLGSGARTDTQYF. The CDR3 DNA reads as TGTGCCAGCAGCTTAGGCTCGGGGGCGCGGACAGATACGCAGTATTTT.